Listed below are T cell receptor beta chains from one sample, sequenced in a study of blood T cells in healthy people across ages. Each CDR3 protein is one row after TCRdb ran MiXCR on the 5' RACE reads. The profile shows around 1,100,000 distinct CDR3 sequences, more than 30% of them singletons. What was sequenced was blood. The receptors originated from a man aged 18 to 35 in good health. The CDR3 runs from the conserved cysteine through the conserved F or W. D genes are given only for firm matches. Size tells how often a clone was seen (once, few, many) or the class of an expanded clone, and some rows leave it out.

v_gene	d_gene	abundance	j_gene	CDR3aa	CDR3nt
TRBV7-9	NA	NA	TRBJ1-1	CASSQRGGGSTEAFF	TGTGCCAGCAGCCAACGGGGAGGGGGGTCCACTGAAGCTTTCTTT
TRBV4-2	TRBD2	few	TRBJ2-3	CASSQPRGNTDTQYF	TGTGCCAGCAGCCAACCGCGGGGGAACACAGATACGCAGTATTTT
TRBV25-1	NA	NA	TRBJ2-7	CASSDFRASGGYEQYF	TGTGCCAGCAGTGACTTCCGTGCCTCTGGGGGCTACGAGCAGTACTTC
TRBV12-3/TRBV12-4	NA	NA	TRBJ1-4	CASSFAGYFEKLFF	TGTGCCAGCAGTTTTGCCGGGTACTTTGAAAAACTGTTTTTT
TRBV9	NA	NA	TRBJ2-7	CASSVGVKSDTHYEQYF	TGTGCCAGCAGCGTGGGGGTGAAGTCGGACACGCACTACGAGCAGTACTTC
TRBV27	NA	NA	TRBJ2-1	CASSWGSRNEQFF	TGTGCCAGCAGCTGGGGCTCCCGGAATGAGCAGTTCTTC
TRBV7-9	TRBD1	few	TRBJ2-3	CASRTTGGTDTQYF	TGTGCCAGCAGAACGACAGGGGGCACAGATACGCAGTATTTT
TRBV20-1	TRBD1	NA	TRBJ2-7	CSAPPGQTYNEQYF	TGCAGTGCTCCTCCGGGACAGACCTACAATGAGCAGTACTTC
TRBV23-1	NA	NA	TRBJ1-5	CASSQSRQPQHF	TGCGCCAGCAGTCAATCGAGGCAGCCCCAGCATTTT
TRBV12-3/TRBV12-4	NA	many	TRBJ1-5	CASSLGSNQPQHF	TGTGCCAGCAGTTTAGGTAGCAATCAGCCCCAGCATTTT
TRBV4-3	NA	NA	TRBJ2-5	CASSQDWAKQETQYF	TGCGCCAGCAGCCAAGATTGGGCGAAACAAGAGACCCAGTACTTC
TRBV20-1	NA	few	TRBJ2-1	CSATGTESSYNEQFF	TGCAGTGCTACCGGGACGGAGAGCTCCTACAATGAGCAGTTCTTC
TRBV20-1	NA	many	TRBJ2-3	CSARDPLGNTDTQYF	TGCAGTGCTAGAGATCCGCTAGGAAACACAGATACGCAGTATTTT
TRBV27	NA	few	TRBJ1-2	CASSFLRGGYTF	TGTGCCAGCAGTTTCCTTCGGGGGGGCTACACCTTC
TRBV7-9	NA	few	TRBJ2-5	CASSFLDNEQYF	TGTGCCAGCAGCTTCCTCGACAATGAGCAGTACTTC
TRBV5-8	NA	NA	TRBJ1-5	CASSFDARYSNQPQHF	TGTGCCAGCAGCTTTGATGCCCGTTATAGCAATCAGCCCCAGCATTTT
TRBV12-3/TRBV12-4	NA	NA	TRBJ2-2	CASRNTDTGELFF	TGTGCCAGCAGAAATACTGATACCGGGGAGCTGTTTTTT
TRBV12-3/TRBV12-4	NA	few	TRBJ1-2	CASSPRLGVSYGYTF	TGTGCCAGCAGTCCCCGTTTGGGAGTGAGCTATGGCTACACCTTC
TRBV29-1	TRBD2	few	TRBJ2-5	CSVLRTSGPKQETQYF	TGCAGCGTTTTAAGGACTAGCGGGCCAAAACAAGAGACCCAGTACTTC
TRBV20-1	TRBD1	few	TRBJ2-2	CSATDRGDEELFF	TGCAGTGCTACGGACAGGGGAGATGAGGAGCTGTTTTTT
TRBV3-1	NA	NA	TRBJ2-5	CASSQEVGAQETQYF	TGTGCCAGCAGCCAAGAAGTGGGAGCTCAAGAGACCCAGTACTTC
TRBV12-3/TRBV12-4	NA	NA	TRBJ2-7	CASSGYGESSYEQYF	TGTGCCAGCAGTGGGTACGGGGAGTCGTCGTACGAGCAGTACTTC
TRBV7-2	NA	NA	TRBJ1-2	CVSSCPTAAGYTF	TGTGTCAGCAGCTGTCCCACTGCCGCCGGCTACACCTTC
TRBV20-1	NA	few	TRBJ2-3	CSARPLRQSTDTQYF	TGCAGTGCTAGACCCCTACGGCAGTCCACAGATACGCAGTATTTT
TRBV12-3/TRBV12-4	NA	NA	TRBJ1-1	CASRIGAGSTEAFF	TGTGCCAGCCGGATAGGGGCAGGGAGCACTGAAGCTTTCTTT
TRBV2	NA	few	TRBJ1-2	CASFGQKVGYTF	TGTGCCAGCTTTGGGCAGAAAGTCGGCTACACCTTC
TRBV18	TRBD1	NA	TRBJ1-1	CASSTGPDRGNTEAFF	TGTGCCAGCTCAACCGGGCCCGACAGGGGTAACACTGAAGCTTTCTTT
TRBV4-3	NA	few	TRBJ2-3	CASSQDSLSGPIPDTQYF	TGCGCCAGCAGCCAAGATTCTCTGTCTGGGCCAATCCCAGATACGCAGTATTTT
TRBV6-6	TRBD2	NA	TRBJ2-4	CASVGGGYIQYF	TGTGCCAGCGTCGGGGGGGGATACATTCAGTACTTC
TRBV29-1	TRBD1	few	TRBJ1-1	CSGGTAEVNTEAFF	TGCAGCGGGGGGACAGCTGAAGTGAACACTGAAGCTTTCTTT
TRBV20-1	NA	few	TRBJ2-3	CSARDPIGTDTQYF	TGCAGTGCTCGCGATCCCATCGGCACAGATACGCAGTATTTT
TRBV3-1	TRBD2	few	TRBJ2-3	CASSQLGTSGGTFTDTQYF	TGTGCCAGCAGCCAACTTGGGACTAGCGGGGGGACATTCACAGATACGCAGTATTTT
TRBV9	TRBD2	few	TRBJ2-4	CASSASGAAKNIQYF	TGTGCCAGCAGCGCCAGCGGGGCAGCCAAAAACATTCAGTACTTC
TRBV29-1	TRBD1	once	TRBJ1-2	CGERTGHPNYGYTF	TGCGGCGAAAGGACAGGGCACCCAAACTATGGCTACACCTTC
TRBV7-8	NA	NA	TRBJ1-4	CASSLPTAPNEKLFF	TGTGCCAGCAGCTTGCCGACAGCCCCTAATGAAAAACTGTTTTTT
TRBV11-2	NA	NA	TRBJ2-3	CASSLDGRDPTQYF	TGTGCCAGCAGCTTAGATGGGCGGGACCCTACGCAGTATTTT
TRBV7-9	NA	NA	TRBJ1-2	CACSLALWDYTF	TGTGCCTGCAGCTTAGCTCTGTGGGACTACACCTTC
TRBV20-1	NA	NA	TRBJ2-5	CSARGGGRRENEQYF	TGCAGTGCGCGGGGTGGGGGGCGCAGGGAGAATGAGCAGTACTTC
TRBV9	NA	NA	TRBJ2-6	CASSIRSSGANVLTF	TGTGCCAGCAGCATACGGAGCTCTGGGGCCAACGTCCTGACTTTC
TRBV2	NA	NA	TRBJ2-1	CASSESGLSYNEQFF	TGTGCCAGCAGTGAATCTGGACTCTCCTACAATGAGCAGTTCTTC
TRBV20-1	TRBD2	NA	TRBJ2-5	CSLSTSGPRETQYF	TGCAGTCTGTCCACTAGCGGCCCGCGGGAGACCCAGTACTTC
TRBV3-1	NA	NA	TRBJ1-1	CASSRLGGGSAEAFF	TGTGCCAGCAGCCGCCTAGGGGGGGGCTCCGCTGAAGCTTTCTTT
TRBV27	TRBD1	NA	TRBJ1-4	CASSPHRDRGLKLFF	TGTGCCAGCAGTCCCCACCGGGACAGGGGACTCAAACTGTTTTTT
TRBV5-5	TRBD1	few	TRBJ2-7	CASSLGQGIQPYEQYF	TGTGCCAGCAGCTTGGGACAGGGGATTCAACCCTACGAGCAGTACTTC
TRBV5-1	TRBD1	NA	TRBJ1-3	CASSERQGRAGNTIYF	TGCGCCAGCAGCGAAAGACAGGGTCGGGCAGGAAACACCATATATTTT